Each of the 10 T cell receptor beta chains below was sequenced from the same sample in a study of early T cells in non-severe SARS-CoV-2 infection listed by TCRdb under 2021. Library preparation used 5' RACE. Instrument used: NextSeq 500. TCRdb trimmed the raw reads at Q25, called clones with MiXCR and kept productive beta chains. For every CDR3 protein sequence, its rows merge into one entry that carries the most common genes and DNA. In this sample the table shows 65,000 to 95,000 distinct CDR3 sequences, about a sixth of which occur a single time. Clones ranked in the top ten supply about 2.6% of the sample. Sequencing used whole blood. Source of these receptors: an adult who was a healthcare worker with PCR-confirmed SARS-CoV-2 infection or an uninfected control (not recorded which).

This clonotype was counted between two and nine times. Sequence at one end of the junction differs from germline and may be a read error. The J gene is TRBJ2-2, the V gene TRBV4-1; 7 nucleotides line up with TRBD1. This CDR3 contains 17 residues. The germline V gene has CDR1 MGHRA and CDR2 YSYEKL. The CDR3 is CASSQGDRRGDTGELFF. CDR3 coding DNA: TGCGCCAGCAGCCAAGGGGACAGACGGGGAGACACCGGAGAGCTGTTTTTT.

This clonotype was seen many times. The chain recombines TRBV3-1 with TRBJ2-2, with unresolved D. Trimming pared 4 bases from V and 5 bases from J, leaving 14 bases between. Per germline, CDR1 LGHDT and CDR2 YNNKEL (reference sequence). The CDR3 contains 15 residues. The CDR3 here is CASSPLVLRTGELFF. The CDR3 DNA follows: TGTGCCAGCAGCCCCCTGGTTCTACGTACCGGGGAGCTGTTTTTT.

This chain joins TRBV12-3 or TRBV12-4 and TRBJ1-1; D not resolved. V was cut by 1 base and J by 5 bases, with 11 bases left in between. This CDR3 is built from 14 residues. This chain's CDR3 is CASSLGRPGTEAFF. CDR3 DNA sequence: TGTGCCAGCAGTTTAGGCCGCCCGGGGACTGAAGCTTTCTTT.

The V gene is TRBV10-3, the J gene TRBJ1-2; TRBD1 is a possible D gene (5 bases). This CDR3 spans 15 amino acids. The V gene's germline CDR1 is ENHRY and CDR2 SYGVKD. The V end lost 3 bases, the J end lost 9 bases, and 20 bases lay between the germline ends. The CDR3 DNA reads TGTGCCATCAGTGACGAGGGACTGGCCTTCACGAGCTACACCTTC. Amino acid sequence: CAISDEGLAFTSYTF.

This clonotype was observed a handful of times. This rearrangement joins TRBV19 to TRBJ2-2; TRBD2 matches 9 bases. The CDR3 loop spans 20 amino acids. The junction had 16 bases not matched to a gene; V was cut back by 1 base and J by 4 bases. Germline V gene data show CDR1 as LNHDA and CDR2 as SQIVND (reference sequence). Written as DNA, the CDR3 is TGTGCCAGTAGTATAGCCCCCTTTTCGGTAGCGGGAGCCGTCACCGGGGAGCTGTTTTTT. It yields the protein CASSIAPFSVAGAVTGELFF. Full variable domain (rest looked up from reference TRBV19 and TRBJ2-2): DGGITQSPKYLFRKEGQNVTLSCEQNLNHDAMYWYRQDPGQGLRLIYYSQIVNDFQKGDIAEGYSVSREKKESFPLTVTSAQKNPTAFYLCASSIAPFSVAGAVTGELFFGEGSRLTVL.

This clonotype was detected a few times. The genes are TRBV20-1 and TRBJ2-7, with a weak D call TRBD2 (6 bases). The CDR3 is 14 amino acids. The germline V gene encodes CDR1 DFQATT and CDR2 SNEGSKA (reference sequence). Trimming took off 6 bases at V and 3 bases at J, with 18 bases between the two ends. The CDR3, as DNA: TGCAGTGCAACCCCCTCGACGGGAGACTACGAGCAGTACTTC. Translated: CSATPSTGDYEQYF.

This clonotype occurred once. The rearrangement links TRBV7-3 to TRBJ2-1, with a possible D match to TRBD2 (6 bases). CDR3 length: 15 residues. The germline gives CDR1 SGHTA, CDR2 FQGTGA. With 3 bases removed from V and 0 bases from J, the gap between germline ends came to 9 bases. The CDR3 region is CASSFSGGSYNEQFF. CDR3 DNA sequence: TGTGCCAGCAGCTTTAGCGGAGGCTCCTACAATGAGCAGTTCTTC.

This chain connects TRBV6-4 to TRBJ2-2, with D uncertain. Per the germline V gene, CDR1 is MRHNA and CDR2 is SNTAGT. The V end lost 0 bases, the J end lost 4 bases, and 0 bases lay between the germline ends. The CDR3 is 12 residues long. This chain's CDR3 is CASSDSTGELFF. DNA of the CDR3: TGTGCCAGCAGTGACTCCACCGGGGAGCTGTTTTTT.

The chain carries TRBV29-1 and TRBJ2-7; 7 positions agree with TRBD1. The trim removed 5 bases at V and 6 bases at J, leaving 13 bases unmatched. Germline V CDR1 and CDR2: SQVTM, ANQGSEA. The CDR3 runs to 14 residues. CDR3 loop: CSVSQGDLRAEQYF. DNA for the CDR3: TGCAGCGTTTCGCAGGGGGACCTCCGGGCCGAGCAGTACTTC.

This clonotype was picked up a small number of times. This chain links TRBV14 with TRBJ2-1; 14 positions agree with TRBD2. Germline values: CDR1 SGHDN, CDR2 FVKESK. V lost 6 bases and J lost 6; bases outside the gene matches: 4. The CDR3 has 15 amino acids. The CDR3 spells CASRPGTSGSNEQFF. In DNA, the CDR3 is TGTGCCAGCAGACCTGGGACTAGCGGGAGCAATGAGCAGTTCTTC.